This T cell receptor beta chain is drawn from a study of CD8 T cells in ankylosing spondylitis. General study results and limits: A TCR beta motif of under 10 highly homologous variants appeared characteristic of ankylosing spondylitis blood. According to the report, clones linked to the disease were significantly enriched in matched synovial fluid samples taken from ankylosing spondylitis patients. A number of the motif variants had already been described in reactive arthritis synovial fluid and blood. CD8+ cells made up the disease-linked clones, which were relatively rare in peripheral blood.

With regard to this clonotype: Its antigen is unidentified.

Germline lookup yields CDR1 SGHTA and CDR2 FQGNSA. The CDR3 totals 13 residues. Trimming pared 5 bases from V and 1 base from J, leaving 8 bases between. Preparation of TCR beta libraries was done by quantitative 5'-RACE with molecular barcodes. TCRdb reprocessed the 5' RACE reads via MiXCR and lists one record per CDR3 protein. The table shows over 700,000 distinct CDR3 sequences, with 15% to 20% occurring only once. The chain uses TRBV7-2 and TRBJ1-1, with no clear D. Material for sequencing was blood, either unsorted or a sorted T cell fraction (not recorded which). The sequence was collected from a male donor with ankylosing spondylitis. The CDR3 protein is CASSTVPNTEAFF. The CDR3 DNA reads as TGTGCCAGCAGCACTGTCCCGAACACTGAAGCTTTCTTT.